This TCR beta chain was recorded in a study of blood T cell repertoires in COVID-19. Across the study: Donors in the United States, Italy and Spain gave samples during acute or convalescent COVID-19.

V lost 10 bases, J lost 4 bases, and 24 bases lay in between. The CDR3 has 15 amino acids. The data were produced by immunoSEQ multiplex PCR, yet TCRdb's version contains in-frame clones alone and is incomplete. The table lists some 250,000 clones, about 83% of them singletons, with roughly 2% in the top ten. The rearrangement joins TRBV5-3 to TRBJ2-7, with a possible D match to TRBD1 (5 bases). TRBV5-3 is an ORF, and what it does is uncertain. This receptor was obtained from a man under 40 who had recovered from COVID-19. Sequencing was carried out using peripheral blood. The CDR3 sequence: CASQKVGARAYEQYV. For the CDR3, the DNA is TGTGCCTCGCAAAAGGTAGGTGCCAGGGCGTACGAGCAGTACGTC.